Shown below are 18 T cell receptor beta chains from a single sample sequenced in a study of T cell responses to AZD1222 COVID-19 vaccine. Libraries were prepared by immunoSEQ multiplex PCR; TCRdb keeps only in-frame clonotypes and omits some of them. Of fewer than 250,000 clones in the sample, about 92% are singletons; the top ten hold 1% to 1.5%. This sample comprised peripheral blood, obtained on day 0 of AZD1222 vaccination. The receptor set was obtained from an adult in good health.

This clone was seen more than once but under ten times. The rearrangement links TRBV2 to TRBJ1-6; D unclear. The CDR3 consists of 13 residues. CDR1 SNHLY and CDR2 FYNNEI come from the germline V gene. V lost 0 bases and J lost 9, with 6 bases in between. DNA for the CDR3: TGTGCCAGCAGTGAAGCGCTTCGTTCACCCCTCCACTTT. Translation: CASSEALRSPLHF.

The chain couples TRBV5-1 to TRBJ1-1; 8 bases are a match to TRBD1. The CDR3 runs to 14 residues. The V gene's germline CDR1 is SGHRS and CDR2 YFSETQ. Trimming removed 2 bases from V and 12 bases from J; junction bases left unmatched: 12. In DNA, the CDR3 is TGCGCCAGCAGCTTAACAGGGGGTGCCGATATAACTTTCTTT. Amino acid sequence: CASSLTGGADITFF.

V and J are TRBV18 and TRBJ1-1; the D is unclear. The germline V and J ends were trimmed by 4 bases and 6 bases, with 9 bases remaining between them. The CDR3 runs 12 residues. From germline, CDR1 is KGHSH and CDR2 LQKENI. CDR3 loop: CASSQKRPEAFF. The CDR3 DNA sequence: TGTGCCAGCTCACAGAAGCGTCCTGAAGCTTTCTTT.

The V call is TRBV7-2, the J call TRBJ1-5; no definite D call. Between the trimmed V and J ends, which lost 2 bases and 3 bases, there was a span of 5 bases. Germline V lookup: CDR1 SGHTA, CDR2 FQGNSA. The CDR3 has 13 residues. DNA for the CDR3: TGTGCCAGCAGCTTACAGTTCAATCAGCCCCAGCATTTT. It encodes CASSLQFNQPQHF. Full variable domain (outside the CDR3, taken from reference TRBV7-2 and TRBJ1-5): GAGVSQSPSNKVTEKGKDVELRCDPISGHTALYWYRQSLGQGLEFLIYFQGNSAPDKSGLPSDRFSAERTGGSVSTLTIQRTQQEDSAVYLCASSLQFNQPQHFGDGTRLSIL.

This clone was observed a single time. This sequence joins TRBV28 and TRBJ1-6; D is perhaps TRBD1 (5 bases). The V end was cut by 7 bases, the J end by 0 bases, with 19 bases between. Per germline, CDR1 MDHEN and CDR2 SYDVKM. The CDR3 totals 18 residues. The CDR3 here is CASISRRGPSSYNSPLHF. The CDR3 DNA reads as TGTGCCAGCATTTCCCGCCGGGGCCCGAGCTCCTATAATTCACCCCTCCACTTT.

The chain carries TRBV7-9 and TRBJ1-6; possible D gene TRBD1, 6 bases. The CDR3 loop spans 17 amino acids. Germline CDR1 and CDR2: SEHNR and FQNEAQ (reference sequence). The V gene lost 6 bases and the J gene lost 2 bases, with 17 bases spanning the gap. Here the CDR3 DNA reads TGTGCCAGCAGAGCCACAGGGACGGTCACCTATAATTCACCCCTCCACTTT. Translating gives CASRATGTVTYNSPLHF.

This clone has just one count. CDR3 nucleotides: TGTGCCATCAGCGACAGGGGGCGCGGGGACGAGCAGTACTTC. It translates to CAISDRGRGDEQYF. V and J are TRBV10-3 and TRBJ2-7; TRBD1 matches 10 bases. The germline CDR1 and CDR2 sequences are ENHRY and SYGVKD. V lost 6 bases, J lost 5 bases, and 7 bases stayed unmatched. The CDR3 is 14 residues long.

This clone was recorded a few times. The CDR3 coding sequence is TGTGCCAGCAGTTACTCGATAGTGGCAGGGAATTCACCCCTCCACTTT. It encodes CASSYSIVAGNSPLHF. V gene TRBV6-5 combines with J gene TRBJ1-6, with D perhaps TRBD1 (5 bases). CDR1 is MNHEY, CDR2 SVGAGI, per germline. Trimming removed 0 bases from V and 7 bases from J, with 13 bases in between. CDR3 size: 16 residues.

This clone came up once. The chain combines TRBV6-2 or TRBV6-3 with TRBJ2-7; 8 bases agree with TRBD2. After removal of 0 bases from V and 1 base from J, the junction contained 8 bases not matched to a gene. Germline V gene data show CDR1 as MNHEY and CDR2 as SVGEGT. The CDR3 sequence is 17 residues long. CDR3 bases: TGTGCCAGCAGTTACTCGTTCGGGGGGGGCCGTTCCTACGAGCAGTACTTC. This translates into CASSYSFGGGRSYEQYF.

This rearrangement joins TRBV30 to TRBJ2-3, with a possible D match to TRBD1 (6 bases). The CDR3 runs to 13 residues. Looked up from germline, CDR1 is GTSNPN and CDR2 is SVGIG (reference sequence). CDR3 sequence reads: CASAQGSTDTQYF. DNA of the CDR3: TGTGCTTCTGCACAGGGCAGCACAGATACGCAGTATTTT. Based on the CDR3 plus reference TRBV30 and TRBJ2-3, the full variable domain is SQTIHQWPATLVQPVGSPLSLECTVEGTSNPNLYWYRQAAGRGLQLLFYSVGIGQISSEVPQNLSASRPQDRQFILSSKKLLLSDSGFYLCASAQGSTDTQYFGPGTRLTVL.

This sequence joins TRBV14 and TRBJ1-2; 7 bases are a match to TRBD1. In germline, CDR1 is SGHDN, CDR2 FVKESK. The CDR3 sequence is 14 residues long. V was pared by 0 bases and J by 2 bases, with 0 bases of the junction left unmatched. CDR3 amino acids: CASSQETGNYGYTF. The CDR3 region has the DNA TGTGCCAGCAGCCAAGAGACAGGGAACTATGGCTACACCTTC.

This clone was recorded a few times. In DNA, the CDR3 is TGTGCCAGCAGTTTTTTGGGGGGTATAGATACGCAGTATTTT. As protein: CASSFLGGIDTQYF. This rearrangement joins TRBV2 to TRBJ2-3; D may be TRBD2 (6 bases). Per the germline V gene, CDR1 is SNHLY and CDR2 is FYNNEI. This CDR3 is built from 14 residues. Between the trimmed V and J ends, which lost 5 bases and 5 bases, there was a span of 14 bases.

The count of this clone is one. This rearrangement joins TRBV28 to TRBJ1-1, with a possible D match to TRBD1 (6 bases). Germline-derived CDR1 and CDR2 are MDHEN and SYDVKM. The CDR3 loop spans 15 amino acids. The V end lost 6 bases, the J end lost 7 bases, and 21 bases lay between the germline ends. The CDR3 reads CASSHPTDRRDEAFF. CDR3 in DNA: TGTGCCAGCAGCCACCCTACCGACAGGAGAGATGAAGCTTTCTTT.

CDR3 residues: CASSFRDRATGELFF. CDR3 coding DNA: TGCGCCAGCAGCTTCCGGGACAGGGCCACCGGGGAGCTGTTTTTT. The chain employs TRBV5-1 and TRBJ2-2, with 9 bases that match TRBD1. With V trimmed by 2 bases and J by 4 bases, 3 bases remained unmatched. The V gene's germline CDR1 is SGHRS and CDR2 YFSETQ. CDR3 length: 15 residues.

J is TRBJ2-1 and V is TRBV20-1; possibly TRBD2 for D (5 bases). The V end was cut by 3 bases, the J end by 10 bases, with 7 bases between. Germline-derived CDR1 and CDR2 are DFQATT and SNEGSKA (reference sequence). This CDR3 is 10 amino acids long. This chain's CDR3 is CSARSGEQFF. Here the CDR3 DNA reads TGCAGTGCTAGGAGCGGCGAGCAGTTCTTC.

The gene calls are TRBV27 and TRBJ2-3; D not resolved. Germline V gene data show CDR1 as MNHEY and CDR2 as SMNVEV (reference sequence). The CDR3 totals 11 residues. Between the trimmed V and J ends, which lost 6 bases and 5 bases, there was a span of 6 bases. CDR3 sequence (DNA): TGTGCCAGCAGGTCAGGAGATACGCAGTATTTT. It translates to CASRSGDTQYF.

This chain uses TRBV28 with TRBJ1-5; D is undetermined. The CDR3 length is 15 residues. The V end was cut by 7 bases, the J end by 2 bases, with 15 bases between. Per the germline V gene, CDR1 is MDHEN and CDR2 is SYDVKM. CDR3 in DNA: TGTGCCAGCACCCTTTGGGGTTCGGGCAATCAGCCCCAGCATTTT. Translated: CASTLWGSGNQPQHF.

The gene calls are TRBV5-1 and TRBJ2-7, with 7 bases that match TRBD1. J gave up 2 bases and V 3 bases, and 11 bases lay outside the gene matches. The CDR3 consists of 16 residues. Germline values: CDR1 SGHRS, CDR2 YFSETQ. CDR3 region: CASSSTSGTVPYEQYF. The CDR3 DNA reads TGCGCCAGCAGCTCAACCTCCGGGACAGTTCCCTACGAGCAGTACTTC.